This T cell receptor (beta chain) is drawn from a study of CD8 T cells in ankylosing spondylitis. Study outcomes and limitations: The authors found the disease-linked clones to be CD8+ and relatively rare in peripheral blood. Significant enrichment of disease-linked clones was reported in matched ankylosing spondylitis synovial fluid.

There are a few counts of this clonotype. The antigen is not known. V lost 6 bases to trimming and J lost 0 bases, with 9 bases between them. Germline CDR1 SQVTM, CDR2 ANQGSEA. The CDR3 covers 13 residues. A quantitative 5'-RACE method, one with molecular barcodes, was used to make TCR beta libraries. TCRdb analysed the 5' RACE reads with MiXCR anew, one entry per CDR3 protein. Found here are hundreds of thousands of distinct CDR3 sequences, 20% of them singletons; the top ten hold roughly 7.4%. The material sequenced was blood, either unsorted or a sorted T cell fraction (not recorded which). The sequence was obtained from a male donor with ankylosing spondylitis or in good health (not recorded which). The chain has TRBV29-1 and TRBJ2-4; D is possibly TRBD2 (6 bases). CDR3 loop: CSVQLAAKNIQYF. In nucleotides, the CDR3 is TGCAGCGTCCAACTAGCAGCCAAAAACATTCAGTACTTC.